What follows is one T cell receptor beta chain and its context. The data were obtained in a study of chemoradiotherapy in HPV16-positive cancers. Assay used: immunoSEQ multiplex PCR; TCRdb lists only in-frame clones, some missing. The sample holds 1,800 or so clones, more than 90% seen once. Germline V gene data show CDR1 as PRHDT and CDR2 as FYEKMQ (reference sequence). CDR3 length: 17 amino acids. V gave up 5 bases and J gave up 2 bases; unmatched junction bases: 7. This specimen consisted of tumor tissue, obtained from a patient who underwent chemoradiotherapy. This clonotype was obtained from a human donor with HPV-associated anogenital cancer. The V and J genes are TRBV13 and TRBJ2-2, with 11 bases matching TRBD2. The CDR3, as DNA: TGTGCCAGCAGCATCGGGACTAGCGGAACCAACACCGGGGAGCTGTTTTTT. This sequence encodes CASSIGTSGTNTGELFF.